A single sample is the source of the 26 T cell receptor beta chains below, sequenced in a study of blood T cell repertoires in COVID-19. The data were produced by immunoSEQ multiplex PCR, yet TCRdb's version contains in-frame clones alone and is incomplete. The table shows about 280,000 clones, with approximately 83% occurring only once. Sequences were obtained from peripheral blood. All receptors come from a woman in her forties or fifties who had recovered from COVID-19.

The J gene is TRBJ1-1, the V gene TRBV28; maybe TRBD1 (6 bases). The CDR3 is made up of 13 amino acids. Germline CDR1 is MDHEN and CDR2 is SYDVKM. Trimming shortened V by 10 bases and J by 1 base, and 13 bases separated the two germline ends. CDR3 DNA sequence: TGTGCCATTAAACAGGGTCGGAACACTGAAGCTTTCTTT. This codes for CAIKQGRNTEAFF.

V and J are TRBV9 and TRBJ2-5; a possible D gene is TRBD2 (7 bases). The CDR3 spans 14 residues. Between the trimmed V and J ends, which lost 2 bases and 5 bases, there was a span of 13 bases. Germline-derived CDR1 and CDR2 are SGDLS and YYNGEE. The CDR3: CASSVSGGGETQYF. The DNA for the CDR3 is TGTGCCAGCAGCGTCTCGGGGGGCGGGGAGACCCAGTACTTC.

The genes are TRBV3-1 (or the pseudogene TRBV3-2) and TRBJ2-6, with 11 bases matching TRBD2. This CDR3 contains 18 residues. Germline CDR1 reads LGHDT; CDR2 reads YNNKEL (reference sequence). V trimming: 2 bases; J trimming: 4 bases; junction bases outside the gene matches: 7. In DNA form, the CDR3 reads TGTGCCAGCAGCCAAACCCTAGCGGGAGGCCCCGGGGCCAACGTCCTGACTTTC. Amino acid sequence: CASSQTLAGGPGANVLTF.

The J gene is TRBJ1-1, the V gene TRBV28; no reliable D call. V was pared by 2 bases and J by 5 bases, with 12 bases between. Germline values: CDR1 MDHEN, CDR2 SYDVKM. This CDR3 spans 14 amino acids. This CDR3 is CASSLPIAGTEAFF. The CDR3 nucleotides read TGTGCCAGCAGTTTACCTATTGCGGGAACTGAAGCTTTCTTT.

This clone has just a few counts. The chain links TRBV6-5 to TRBJ1-3; TRBD1 aligns across 9 bases. V dropped 6 bases and J dropped 1; count of bases not matched to a gene: 4. The CDR3 has 15 amino acids. Germline CDR1 is MNHEY and CDR2 is SVGAGI. In DNA, the CDR3 is TGTGCCAGCAGAAACAGGGGGCTTTCTGGAAACACCATATATTTT. Its protein product is CASRNRGLSGNTIYF.

A single count supports this clone. V is TRBV6-2 or TRBV6-3 and J is TRBJ1-5, with no clear D. CDR1 is MNHEY, CDR2 SVGEGT, per germline. This CDR3 contains 14 residues. With 0 bases removed from V and 5 bases from J, the gap between germline ends came to 8 bases. CDR3 nucleotides: TGTGCCAGCAGTTACTCGGGCAACTATCAGCCCCAGCATTTT. It translates to CASSYSGNYQPQHF.

The chain employs TRBV4-3 and TRBJ2-7, with D hard to call. There are 17 residues in the CDR3. Per germline, CDR1 LGHNA and CDR2 YSLEER. V lost 6 bases to trimming and J lost 6 bases, with 27 bases between them. CDR3 loop: CASRDAPVFTTMGEQYF. For the CDR3, the DNA is TGCGCCAGCAGGGATGCGCCGGTTTTTACTACAATGGGCGAGCAGTACTTC.

This chain joins TRBV3-1 (or the pseudogene TRBV3-2) and TRBJ2-7; D possibly corresponds to TRBD2 (5 bases). Germline V gene data show CDR1 as LGHDT and CDR2 as YNNKEL (reference sequence). V lost 1 base, J lost 3 bases, and 10 bases lay in between. The CDR3 sequence is 14 residues long. The CDR3 sequence is CASSQVSGSYEQYF. The CDR3 coding sequence is TGTGCCAGCAGCCAAGTCTCTGGGAGCTACGAGCAGTACTTC.

This chain connects TRBV27 to TRBJ2-7; weak D call: TRBD2 (6 bases). Germline CDR1 reads MNHEY; CDR2 reads SMNVEV (reference sequence). V was clipped by 5 bases and J by 5 bases, with 19 bases between them. The CDR3 has 15 amino acids. CDR3 nucleotide sequence: TGTGCCAGCAGTAACCCGGGACTGTTGGTCCACGAGCAGTACTTC. It codes for CASSNPGLLVHEQYF.

The chain is built from TRBV10-3 and TRBJ1-2, with D maybe TRBD1 (6 bases). V was trimmed by 7 bases and J by 8 bases, leaving 14 bases between them. The CDR3 length is 12 residues. CDR1 and CDR2 (germline): ENHRY, SYGVKD. In DNA form, the CDR3 reads TGTGCCATCACCCCGGACAGTTACGGCTACACCTTC. Protein product: CAITPDSYGYTF.

The chain employs TRBV27 and TRBJ2-1; 8 positions agree with TRBD2. The length of the CDR3 is 13 residues. With 5 bases clipped from V and 15 bases from J, the junction kept 12 bases outside the gene matches. The V gene's germline CDR1 is MNHEY and CDR2 SMNVEV (reference sequence). Written as DNA, the CDR3 is TGTGCCAGCAGTCCAGACCCGGGACTAGGTTCGTTCTTC. This encodes CASSPDPGLGSFF.

The chain recombines TRBV3-1 (or the pseudogene TRBV3-2) with TRBJ1-2, with unresolved D. There are 17 residues in the CDR3. Per the germline V gene, CDR1 is LGHDT and CDR2 is YNNKEL (reference sequence). Trimming took 0 bases from V and 0 from J, leaving 14 bases between them. CDR3 sequence: CASSQEMSARANYGYTF. CDR3 nucleotides: TGTGCCAGCAGCCAAGAGATGAGCGCCCGAGCTAACTATGGCTACACCTTC.

V usage is TRBV6-5 and J usage is TRBJ2-3, with 7 bases lining up with TRBD2. V was pared by 2 bases and J by 6 bases, with 8 bases of the junction left unmatched. From germline, CDR1 is MNHEY and CDR2 SVGAGI. The CDR3 contains 15 residues. CDR3 DNA: TGTGCCAGCAGTTACAACGGCGGGGGTGGGGATACGCAGTATTTT. This codes for CASSYNGGGGDTQYF.

The J gene is TRBJ2-5, the V gene TRBV5-1, with 8 bases matching TRBD2. CDR1 is SGHRS, CDR2 YFSETQ, per germline. CDR3 length: 14 amino acids. Trimming took 7 bases from V and 2 from J; bases not matched to a gene: 7. CDR3 DNA sequence: TGCGCCAGCGAAAGCGGGAGTTTTCAAGAGACCCAGTACTTC. Protein product: CASESGSFQETQYF.

The genes are TRBV7-9 and TRBJ2-2; TRBD2 aligns across 7 bases. Trimming cost V 5 bases and J 6 bases; bases outside gene matches: 12. Germline V gene data show CDR1 as SEHNR and CDR2 as FQNEAQ (reference sequence). CDR3 length equals 16 residues. The CDR3 region is CASSPTGGLGAGELFF. DNA for the CDR3: TGTGCCAGCAGCCCCACGGGGGGATTAGGGGCCGGGGAGCTGTTTTTT.

Only one count was recorded for this clone. This rearrangement joins TRBV27 to TRBJ1-5, with D maybe TRBD1 (5 bases). This CDR3 is built from 16 residues. CDR1 and CDR2 from the germline V gene are MNHEY and SMNVEV (reference sequence). The germline V and J ends were trimmed by 2 bases and 1 base, with 12 bases remaining between them. DNA for the CDR3: TGTGCCAGCAGTTTAAGTGGGGGGTTAAGCAATCAGCCCCAGCATTTT. Translated, it gives CASSLSGGLSNQPQHF.

The chain combines TRBV28 with TRBJ2-3; tentatively, D is TRBD2 (5 bases). Looked up from germline, CDR1 is MDHEN and CDR2 is SYDVKM. This CDR3 is built from 14 residues. Trimming cost V 5 bases and J 0 bases, with 9 bases left between them. CDR3 nucleotide sequence: TGTGCCAGCAGTCGATGGACTAGCACAGATACGCAGTATTTT. Its protein product is CASSRWTSTDTQYF.

The chain carries TRBV3-1 (or the pseudogene TRBV3-2) and TRBJ1-2; D possibly corresponds to TRBD1 (5 bases). Between the trimmed V and J ends, which lost 3 bases and 4 bases, there was a span of 18 bases. In germline, CDR1 is LGHDT, CDR2 YNNKEL (reference sequence). The CDR3 runs 16 residues. This CDR3 reads CASSHLPRQSLYGYTF. The CDR3 DNA reads TGTGCCAGCAGCCACCTCCCCAGACAGTCTCTCTATGGCTACACCTTC.

As to this clone: Other DNA variants within this sample encode the same CDR3. The chain uses TRBV18 and TRBJ1-1, with no clear D. The CDR3 has 16 residues. Germline CDR1 reads KGHSH; CDR2 reads LQKENI. With 3 bases removed from V and 1 base from J, the gap between germline ends came to 15 bases. CDR3 residues: CASSPLPKTANTEAFF. CDR3 coding DNA: TGTGCCAGCTCACCGCTACCCAAAACAGCGAACACTGAAGCTTTCTTT.

The J gene is TRBJ2-3, the V gene TRBV9; D ambiguous. Trimming took 6 bases from V and 4 from J, leaving 15 bases between them. This CDR3 comprises 14 residues. Germline V gene lookup returns CDR1 SGDLS and CDR2 YYNGEE. The DNA for the CDR3 is TGTGCCAGCAAAGAGAGCCATAGTTCAGATACGCAGTATTTT. It yields the protein CASKESHSSDTQYF.

This clone was picked up a small number of times. V is TRBV24-1 and J is TRBJ2-3, with D possibly being TRBD2 (6 bases). CDR3 length: 16 amino acids. Germline V CDR1 and CDR2: KGHDR, SFDVKD. The V end lost 0 bases, the J end lost 0 bases, and 9 bases lay between the germline ends. CDR3 DNA sequence: TGTGCCACCAGTGATTTGCACAGCGGGAGCACAGATACGCAGTATTTT. This gives the protein CATSDLHSGSTDTQYF.

This clone was counted between two and nine times. This chain links TRBV6-1 with TRBJ1-2; 10 bases agree with TRBD1. V gave up 4 bases and J gave up 4 bases; unmatched junction bases: 9. Germline V CDR1 and CDR2: MNHNS, SASEGT. CDR3 length: 16 amino acids. The CDR3 region has the DNA TGTGCCAGCAGTGGAGCCCGGACAGGGGGTCCCTATGGCTACACCTTC. Translation: CASSGARTGGPYGYTF.

The chain is built from TRBV27 and TRBJ2-3, with D possibly being TRBD2 (6 bases). This CDR3 has 11 amino acids. CDR1 MNHEY and CDR2 SMNVEV come from the germline V gene (reference sequence). Trimming removed 3 bases from V and 11 bases from J, with 9 bases in between. The CDR3 loop is CASSLGGLQYF. CDR3 sequence (DNA): TGTGCCAGCAGTTTGGGGGGACTGCAGTATTTT.

V and J are TRBV3-1 (or the pseudogene TRBV3-2) and TRBJ2-3, with TRBD1 matching 9 bases. J lost 1 base, V lost 3 bases, and 5 bases had no gene match. The CDR3 sequence is 16 residues long. Germline-derived CDR1 and CDR2 are LGHDT and YNNKEL (reference sequence). This CDR3 is CASSHRQGGRTDTQYF. CDR3 sequence (DNA): TGTGCCAGCAGCCACCGACAGGGGGGCCGCACAGATACGCAGTATTTT.

CDR3 region: CASSLFSGRYGYTF. The CDR3 DNA follows: TGTGCCAGCAGTTTATTCTCAGGTCGCTATGGCTACACCTTC. The chain joins TRBV28 to TRBJ1-2; D is uncertain. The CDR3 runs 14 residues. The germline V gene has CDR1 MDHEN and CDR2 SYDVKM. V lost 1 base to trimming and J lost 4 bases, with 10 bases between them.

This chain joins TRBV28 and TRBJ2-1, with TRBD2 matching over 7 bases. The J segment lost 1 base and the V segment lost 6 bases, leaving 6 bases of the junction unmatched. Germline V CDR1 and CDR2: MDHEN, SYDVKM. The CDR3 extends over 15 amino acids. Here the CDR3 reads CASSEGGSSYNEQFF. The CDR3 region has the DNA TGTGCCAGCAGCGAGGGCGGGAGTTCCTACAATGAGCAGTTCTTC.